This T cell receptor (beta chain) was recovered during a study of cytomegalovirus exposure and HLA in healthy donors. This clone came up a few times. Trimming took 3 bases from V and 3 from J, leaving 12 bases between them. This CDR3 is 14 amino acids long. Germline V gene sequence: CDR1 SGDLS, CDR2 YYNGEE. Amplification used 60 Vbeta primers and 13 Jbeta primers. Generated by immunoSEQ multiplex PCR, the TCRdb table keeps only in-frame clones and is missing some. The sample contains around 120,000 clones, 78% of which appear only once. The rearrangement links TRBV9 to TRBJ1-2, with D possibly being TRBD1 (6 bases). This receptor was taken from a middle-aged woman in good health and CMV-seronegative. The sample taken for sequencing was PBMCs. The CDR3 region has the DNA TGTGCCAGCAGCGGGCTACAGGGTGACTATGGCTACACCTTC. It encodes CASSGLQGDYGYTF.